This TCR beta chain was found in a study of T cell changes during pregnancy in multiple sclerosis. Using immunoSEQ multiplex PCR, the repertoire was profiled, and TCRdb retains in-frame clones only, with some absent. The repertoire holds some 41,000 clones, with about 90% as singletons. The length of the CDR3 is 12 residues. Germline V gives CDR1 SGHDT, CDR2 YYEEEE. With 4 bases removed from V and 7 bases from J, the gap between germline ends came to 11 bases. The rearrangement uses TRBV5-6 and TRBJ1-2; D is possibly TRBD1 (6 bases). Material: CD8+ T cells from peripheral blood mononuclear cells, obtained in the first trimester of pregnancy. The sequence was obtained from a female donor with multiple sclerosis, enrolled in a pregnancy study. In nucleotides, the CDR3 is TGTGCCAGCAGCCAACAGGGCGGTGGCTACACCTTC. Translating gives CASSQQGGGYTF.